This T cell receptor beta chain was sequenced during a study of blood T cell repertoires in COVID-19. Turning to the study itself: Whether acute or convalescent, the COVID-19 samples came from the United States, Italy and Spain. In each case, the material was cDNA or gDNA derived from T cells, B-cell-depleted T cells, or PBMCs.

A single count supports this clone. Original processing methods: For nucleated cells, counts were estimated from reference gene primer amplification. Sequencing was performed with immunoSEQ multiplex PCR; in TCRdb, only in-frame clones are kept and a portion is missing. V, J and clone size derive from that table, while D and trimming were established from the DNA sequence. There are more than 200,000 clones in the sample; 65% to 90% occur only once, and 4.5% to 6% lies in the top ten. The CDR3 length is 16 residues. V was shortened by 0 bases and J by 1 base, with 13 bases between the two germline ends. Germline values: CDR1 KGHSH, CDR2 LQKENI.

The rearrangement uses TRBV18 and TRBJ2-7; D not certain. The source is a woman aged 80 or over with active or convalescent COVID-19. Material: peripheral blood. The CDR3 bases are TGTGCCAGCTCACCACCAGGAGTAAGGCAGTCCTACGAGCAGTACTTC. Its translation is CASSPPGVRQSYEQYF.